This is a list of T cell receptor beta chains from one sample in a study of post-analysis software for immune sequencing data. TCRdb re-analysed the PCR reads in MiXCR, keeping a single row per CDR3 protein. The table lists roughly 700,000 distinct CDR3 sequences, less than 35% of them singletons, with around 0.55% in the top ten. Input material: blood. These receptor sequences come from a girl aged 10-17 years with multiple sclerosis. CDR3s include the opening cysteine and the closing phenylalanine or tryptophan. The order of the fields is D gene, clone size, V gene, J gene, CDR3 protein, CDR3 DNA. A D gene is named only where the DNA matches it firmly. Size tells how often a clone was seen (once, few, many) or the class of an expanded clone, and some rows leave it out.

TRBD2	.	TRBV19	TRBJ2-1	CASSSPSGRWGEQFF	TGTGCCAGTAGTAGTCCTAGCGGGAGGTGGGGTGAGCAGTTCTTC
.	few	TRBV4-1	TRBJ2-3	CASSLTRGIQDTQYF	TGCGCCAGCAGCCTCACAAGGGGGATCCAAGATACGCAGTATTTT
TRBD2	.	TRBV4-3	TRBJ2-1	CASSQDPGLAGGPPNNEQFF	TGCGCCAGCAGCCAAGATCCGGGACTAGCGGGAGGCCCCCCCAACAATGAGCAGTTCTTC
TRBD1	.	TRBV10-3	TRBJ2-5	CAISGDRGLGEETQYF	TGTGCCATCAGTGGGGACAGGGGACTAGGAGAAGAGACCCAGTACTTC
.	.	TRBV7-8	TRBJ2-1	CASSLNSGVDEQFF	TGTGCCAGCAGCCTAAACTCTGGCGTCGATGAGCAGTTCTTC
.	.	TRBV3-1	TRBJ1-2	CASSQASRVREYGYTF	TGTGCCAGCAGCCAAGCCTCCAGGGTTAGGGAGTATGGCTACACCTTC
TRBD1	.	TRBV7-2	TRBJ2-1	CASSKAGTGGNEQFF	TGTGCCAGCAGCAAAGCCGGGACAGGGGGCAATGAGCAGTTCTTC
TRBD1	few	TRBV11-2	TRBJ2-3	CASSFLNQGVDTQYF	TGTGCCAGCAGCTTCTTGAACCAGGGGGTAGATACGCAGTATTTT
TRBD1	few	TRBV7-6	TRBJ1-5	CASSLEAGGYQPQHF	TGTGCCAGCAGCTTAGAAGCAGGGGGCTATCAGCCCCAGCATTTT
TRBD1	.	TRBV27	TRBJ2-7	CAGSPDGGQVEQYF	TGTGCCGGCAGTCCGGACGGAGGACAGGTCGAGCAGTACTTC
TRBD2	.	TRBV10-3	TRBJ2-1	CAIRDSGGSYNEQFF	TGTGCCATCAGGGATAGCGGGGGTTCCTACAATGAGCAGTTCTTC
.	.	TRBV4-3	TRBJ2-7	CASSQDRGDRSSYEQYF	TGCGCCAGCAGCCAAGATCGGGGGGACAGAAGCTCCTACGAGCAGTACTTC
.	once	TRBV28	TRBJ1-1	CASSFIRGVGGMNTEAFF	TGTGCCAGCAGTTTCATCCGGGGAGTAGGGGGGATGAACACTGAAGCTTTCTTT
.	.	TRBV10-3	TRBJ2-3	CAMGGGSRDTQYF	TGTGCCATGGGGGGCGGGAGCCGCGATACGCAGTATTTT
TRBD2	.	TRBV24-1	TRBJ2-1	CATSTILAGGLFF	TGTGCCACCAGTACCATACTAGCGGGAGGGCTGTTCTTC
.	many	TRBV20-1	TRBJ2-1	CSARGGVGATLYNEQFF	TGCAGTGCTAGAGGGGGGGTTGGGGCTACCTTATACAATGAGCAGTTCTTC
TRBD1	few	TRBV6-2/TRBV6-3	TRBJ2-4	CASSLGQVQYF	TGTGCCAGCAGTTTAGGACAGGTTCAGTACTTC
.	.	TRBV7-2	TRBJ2-1	CASRADPYNEQFF	TGTGCCAGCAGAGCGGACCCTTACAATGAGCAGTTCTTC
.	.	TRBV7-9	TRBJ2-6	CASSQLTGSGANVLTF	TGTGCCAGCAGCCAGCTGACGGGATCTGGGGCCAACGTCCTGACTTTC
.	.	TRBV27	TRBJ2-1	CASSLLGQRYNEQFF	TGTGCCAGCAGTTTACTTGGACAGAGATACAATGAGCAGTTCTTC
.	.	TRBV11-2	TRBJ2-5	CASSLVARRQPAETQYF	TGTGCCAGCAGCTTAGTCGCTAGGCGACAGCCAGCCGAGACCCAATACTTC
.	.	TRBV7-9	TRBJ2-5	CASSVGAQETQYF	TGTGCCAGCAGCGTGGGGGCACAGGAGACCCAGTACTTC
.	few	TRBV7-2	TRBJ1-5	CASSLELWGNQPQHF	TGTGCCAGCAGCTTAGAACTATGGGGCAATCAGCCCCAGCATTTT
TRBD2	few	TRBV5-6	TRBJ2-1	CASRWTSGSIGNEQFF	TGTGCCAGCAGATGGACTAGCGGGAGTATCGGCAATGAGCAGTTCTTC
.	.	TRBV20-1	TRBJ1-2	CSASLQDGYTF	TGCAGTGCCTCTTTGCAAGATGGCTACACCTTC
.	.	TRBV11-2	TRBJ2-1	CAGSLEWSTQFF	TGTGCCGGCAGCTTAGAATGGTCCACGCAGTTCTTC
TRBD1	once	TRBV9	TRBJ2-1	CASSEGARQGSYNEQFF	TGTGCCAGCAGCGAGGGGGCAAGACAGGGCTCCTACAATGAGCAGTTCTTC
.	.	TRBV5-1	TRBJ2-1	CACSLVAMQFF	TGCGCCTGCAGCTTGGTGGCGATGCAGTTCTTC
.	.	TRBV28	TRBJ1-6	CASSLRIGRGSVNNSPLHF	TGTGCCAGCAGTTTGAGGATAGGACGGGGATCTGTGAATAATTCACCCCTCCACTTT
.	.	TRBV5-1	TRBJ2-7	CASSMGLHAPYEQYF	TGCGCCAGCAGTATGGGACTGCACGCCCCCTACGAGCAGTACTTC
.	.	TRBV5-1	TRBJ2-2	CASSSWDPTGELFF	TGCGCCAGCAGCTCCTGGGACCCGACCGGGGAGCTGTTTTTT
.	few	TRBV29-1	TRBJ2-1	CSVEGREQSYNEQFF	TGCAGCGTTGAGGGGCGGGAACAATCCTACAATGAGCAGTTCTTC
TRBD2	.	TRBV6-6	TRBJ2-5	CASIAPSGSYLETQYF	TGTGCCAGCATCGCACCGAGCGGGAGTTATTTAGAGACCCAGTACTTC
TRBD2	many	TRBV7-2	TRBJ2-5	CASSGLGLAGVETQYF	TGTGCCAGCAGCGGACTGGGACTAGCGGGAGTAGAGACCCAGTACTTC
TRBD1	few	TRBV3-1	TRBJ2-1	CASSIGDRGINEQFF	TGTGCCAGCAGTATCGGGGACAGGGGGATCAATGAGCAGTTCTTC
.	.	TRBV20-1	TRBJ2-7	CSARDQLGEQYF	TGCAGTGCTAGAGACCAACTAGGCGAGCAGTACTTC